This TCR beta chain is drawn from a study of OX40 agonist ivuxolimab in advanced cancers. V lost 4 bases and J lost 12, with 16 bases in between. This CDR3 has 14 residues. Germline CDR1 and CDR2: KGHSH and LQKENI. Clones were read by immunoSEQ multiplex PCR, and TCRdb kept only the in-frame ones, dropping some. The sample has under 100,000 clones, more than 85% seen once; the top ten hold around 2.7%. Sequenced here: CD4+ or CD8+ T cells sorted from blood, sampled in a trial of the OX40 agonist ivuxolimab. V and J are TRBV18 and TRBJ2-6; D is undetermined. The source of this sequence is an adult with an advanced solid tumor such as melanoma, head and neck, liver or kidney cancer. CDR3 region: CASSQIGPAPVLTF. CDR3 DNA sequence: TGTGCCAGCTCACAGATTGGCCCCGCGCCCGTCCTGACTTTC. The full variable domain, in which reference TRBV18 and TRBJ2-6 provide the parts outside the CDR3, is NAGVMQNPRHLVRRRGQEARLRCSPMKGHSHVYWYRQLPEEGLKFMVYLQKENIIDESGMPKERFSAEFPKEGPSILRIQQVVRGDSAAYFCASSQIGPAPVLTFGAGSRLTVL.